One and the same sample provided the 30 T cell receptor beta chains below, sequenced in a study of blood T cells in healthy people across ages. A second 7 to 11 cycle PCR used barcoded and J-beta primers. TCRdb itself ran the 5' RACE reads through MiXCR, one entry per CDR3 protein. The sample includes roughly 1.4 million distinct CDR3 sequences, 45% to 70% seen only once; the top ten take more than 6%. Sequencing used blood. The receptors originated from a man between 18 and 35 years old in good health.

The genes are TRBV3-1 and TRBJ1-5; the D is unclear. Germline loops: CDR1 LGHDT, CDR2 YNNKEL (reference sequence). The CDR3 contains 8 residues. As DNA, the CDR3 is TGTGAGTTCCAGCCCCAGCATTTT. Residues: CEFQPQHF.

The CDR3 region is CASSEARTRNQPQHF. The CDR3 nucleotides are TGTGCCAGCAGTGAAGCGCGGACTCGCAATCAGCCCCAGCATTTT. The chain recombines TRBV2 with TRBJ1-5; D is ambiguous. The CDR3 is made up of 15 amino acids. Trimming pared 0 bases from V and 2 bases from J, leaving 8 bases between. Germline V CDR1 and CDR2: SNHLY, FYNNEI.

This clonotype was seen more than once but under ten times. This rearrangement joins TRBV4-2 to TRBJ2-7, with TRBD2 matching over 13 bases. V was clipped by 4 bases and J by 1 base; unmatched bases: 10. CDR3 length equals 18 residues. From germline, CDR1 is LGHNA and CDR2 YNFKEQ. The CDR3 nucleotides read TGTGCCAGCAGCCTAATGGGGGGACTAGCGGGACCTTCCTACGAGCAGTACTTC. Its protein product is CASSLMGGLAGPSYEQYF.

This sequence joins TRBV29-1 and TRBJ2-1, with TRBD2 matching over 13 bases. Germline CDR1 and CDR2: SQVTM and ANQGSEA. Trimming cost V 6 bases and J 4 bases; bases outside gene matches: 9. The CDR3 has 16 residues. The CDR3 is CSVDPGTSGDYNEQFF. CDR3 nucleotides: TGCAGCGTCGATCCCGGGACTAGCGGGGATTACAATGAGCAGTTCTTC.

The rearrangement links TRBV7-9 to TRBJ2-3; the D gene is possibly TRBD1 (5 bases). Germline CDR1 is SEHNR and CDR2 is FQNEAQ (reference sequence). V gave up 6 bases and J gave up 2 bases, with 9 bases separating them. The CDR3 covers 13 residues. The CDR3: CASRGPYTDTQYF. The CDR3 DNA is TGTGCCAGCAGGGGGCCCTACACAGATACGCAGTATTTT.

This clonotype was recorded at least ten times. This rearrangement joins TRBV11-1 to TRBJ2-3; D tentatively reads TRBD1 or TRBD2 (5 bases each). The germline CDR1 and CDR2 sequences are SGHAT and FQDESV (reference sequence). The V gene lost 2 bases and the J gene lost 2 bases, with 11 bases spanning the gap. This CDR3 has 15 residues. This CDR3 is CASSLMQGDTDTQYF. The CDR3, as DNA: TGTGCCAGCAGCTTAATGCAGGGAGACACAGATACGCAGTATTTT. Supplemented by reference TRBV11-1 and TRBJ2-3, the full variable domain reads EAEVAQSPRYKITEKSQAVAFWCDPISGHATLYWYRQILGQGPELLVQFQDESVVDDSQLPKDRFSAERLKGVDSTLKIQPAELGDSAMYLCASSLMQGDTDTQYFGPGTRLTVL.

CDR3 nucleotide sequence: TGCAGTGCTAGAGGGACTAACTATGGCTACACCTTC. This codes for CSARGTNYGYTF. The rearrangement uses TRBV20-1 and TRBJ1-2, with unresolved D. CDR3 length equals 12 residues. In germline, CDR1 is DFQATT, CDR2 SNEGSKA (reference sequence). V was cut by 1 base and J by 0 bases, with 3 bases left in between.

This clonotype has only one observation. The CDR3 region is CASSHALADEQYF. As DNA, the CDR3 is TGCGCCAGCAGCCATGCACTAGCCGACGAGCAGTACTTC. V and J are TRBV4-1 and TRBJ2-7; D is perhaps TRBD2 (6 bases). V lost 3 bases and J 5 bases, leaving 11 bases between the germline ends. CDR1 and CDR2 from the germline V gene are MGHRA and YSYEKL. This CDR3 contains 13 residues.

This clonotype has just a few counts. The chain joins TRBV3-1 to TRBJ2-3; tentative D call: TRBD2 (6 bases). The V end lost 4 bases, the J end lost 2 bases, and 19 bases lay between the germline ends. Germline CDR1 and CDR2: LGHDT and YNNKEL (reference sequence). The CDR3 has 17 residues. The CDR3, as DNA: TGTGCCAGCAGCCCACATTGGGGGGATTTTAACACAGATACGCAGTATTTT. Protein sequence: CASSPHWGDFNTDTQYF.

The chain employs TRBV12-3 or TRBV12-4 and TRBJ2-1; D call uncertain. This CDR3 region has 12 residues. Trimming pared 7 bases from V and 2 bases from J, leaving 6 bases between. CDR3 sequence: CASNSAYNEQFF. For the CDR3, the DNA is TGTGCCAGCAATTCCGCCTACAATGAGCAGTTCTTC.

Note on this clonotype: Being one base from a much bigger clone, this may be a read error. The chain uses TRBV6-5 and TRBJ2-1; D may be TRBD2 (5 bases). This CDR3 has 14 amino acids. CDR1 is MNHEY and CDR2 is SVGAGI in the germline V gene. CDR3 bases: TGTGCCGGCAGTATACAAAACCCGGGGAATGAGCAGTTCTTC. It specifies CAGSIQNPGNEQFF.

The chain uses TRBV7-2 and TRBJ1-1; a weak D match, TRBD1 (6 bases). The CDR3 is made up of 16 amino acids. V shed 1 base and J shed 4 bases, with 16 bases lying between them. Germline CDR1 and CDR2: SGHTA and FQGNSA. CDR3 amino acids: CASSLVGGAALTEAFF. The DNA for the CDR3 is TGTGCCAGCAGCTTAGTAGGGGGGGCAGCCCTCACTGAAGCTTTCTTT.

The chain employs TRBV4-3 and TRBJ2-1; maybe TRBD2 (5 bases). The V gene lost 1 base and the J gene lost 2 bases, with 15 bases spanning the gap. The germline V gene has CDR1 LGHNA and CDR2 YSLEER. The CDR3 loop spans 17 amino acids. CDR3 in DNA: TGCGCCAGCAGCCAAGTTGAGGGTTGGAGCGCCTACAATGAGCAGTTCTTC. Its translation: CASSQVEGWSAYNEQFF.

This chain links TRBV10-1 with TRBJ2-7, with 7 bases that match TRBD1. After removal of 1 base from V and 0 bases from J, the junction contained 12 bases not matched to a gene. There are 18 residues in the CDR3. CDR1 WNHNN and CDR2 SYGVQD come from the germline V gene (reference sequence). The CDR3 DNA sequence: TGCGCCAGCAGTGAGTATAAACCCGGGACAGCCAACTCCTACGAGCAGTACTTC. Translating gives CASSEYKPGTANSYEQYF.

The rearrangement uses TRBV7-9 and TRBJ2-5; TRBD2 matches 9 bases. CDR1 and CDR2 from the germline V gene are SEHNR and FQNEAQ (reference sequence). CDR3 length: 19 amino acids. The junction had 18 bases not matched to a gene; V was cut back by 5 bases and J by 2 bases. CDR3 residues: CASSPPGAGGLRRQETQYF. The CDR3 nucleotides read TGTGCCAGCAGCCCCCCCGGAGCGGGAGGACTAAGGAGACAAGAGACCCAGTACTTC.

The chain carries TRBV7-9 and TRBJ2-3; 9 nucleotides line up with TRBD2. CDR1 SEHNR and CDR2 FQNEAQ come from the germline V gene (reference sequence). The CDR3 sequence is 17 residues long. Trimming cost V 5 bases and J 1 base; bases outside gene matches: 10. Written as DNA, the CDR3 is TGTGCCAGCAGCCCAGAACTAGCGGGCGTTCGCACAGATACGCAGTATTTT. Protein product: CASSPELAGVRTDTQYF.

The chain uses TRBV5-1 and TRBJ2-1, with 9 positions matching TRBD2. V lost 2 bases, J lost 2 bases, and 5 bases stayed unmatched. The CDR3 contains 16 residues. Germline V gives CDR1 SGHRS, CDR2 YFSETQ. The CDR3 loop reads CASSLISGSAYNEQFF. CDR3 DNA: TGCGCCAGCAGCTTAATTAGCGGGAGTGCCTACAATGAGCAGTTCTTC.

This chain connects TRBV11-3 to TRBJ2-1; 8 bases agree with TRBD1. V lost 5 bases and J lost 6; bases outside the gene matches: 9. The CDR3 is 15 residues long. CDR1 SGHNT and CDR2 YENEEA come from the germline V gene. This CDR3 is CASSRTDRGGNEQFF. The CDR3 nucleotides read TGTGCCAGCAGCCGTACTGACAGGGGAGGCAATGAGCAGTTCTTC.

The chain couples TRBV12-3 or TRBV12-4 to TRBJ2-7; D is undetermined. The ends were cut back, 2 bases at V and 2 bases at J, with 10 bases in the middle. CDR3 size: 14 residues. The CDR3: CASSLWRSPYEQYF. CDR3 DNA: TGTGCCAGCAGTTTATGGCGGAGTCCCTACGAGCAGTACTTC.

This chain links TRBV4-2 with TRBJ2-1, with D possibly matching TRBD2 (6 bases). Germline V gene data show CDR1 as LGHNA and CDR2 as YNFKEQ. Trimming stripped 1 base from V and 4 bases from J, with 14 bases between. This CDR3 contains 16 residues. The CDR3: CASSQVLAGRYNEQFF. DNA of the CDR3: TGTGCCAGCAGCCAAGTGTTGGCGGGACGATACAATGAGCAGTTCTTC.

This clonotype occurred a few times. The chain employs TRBV20-1 and TRBJ2-7, with TRBD1 matching 7 bases. The DNA end favors TRBJ2-5, so the J call may be wrong. Germline CDR1 is DFQATT and CDR2 is SNEGSKA (reference sequence). The CDR3 consists of 13 residues. The CDR3 region is CSATGAPFGTQYF. CDR3 in DNA: TGCAGTGCAACAGGGGCCCCCTTCGGGACCCAGTACTTC.

This clonotype was seen a few times. The chain couples TRBV29-1 to TRBJ2-5, with D perhaps matching TRBD1 or TRBD2 (6 bases each). TRBJ2-7 matches the DNA end more closely, so the J call is doubtful. Germline CDR1 is SQVTM and CDR2 is ANQGSEA. The CDR3 extends over 14 amino acids. DNA for the CDR3: TGCAGCGTTCGTAGCCTGGGGGGCGGCGGCGAGCAGTACTTC. As protein: CSVRSLGGGGEQYF.

The V call is TRBV29-1, the J call TRBJ1-4, with D hard to call. The germline gives CDR1 SQVTM, CDR2 ANQGSEA. The V end was cut by 1 base, the J end by 0 bases, with 3 bases between. The CDR3 is made up of 13 amino acids. The CDR3 here is CSVEVATNEKLFF. CDR3 nucleotide sequence: TGCAGCGTTGAAGTCGCAACTAATGAAAAACTGTTTTTT.

The V gene is TRBV6-5, the J gene TRBJ1-2, with D perhaps TRBD1 (5 bases). Germline loops: CDR1 MNHEY, CDR2 SVGAGI. Trimming stripped 2 bases from V and 5 bases from J, with 15 bases between. The CDR3 is made up of 15 amino acids. The CDR3 DNA is TGTGCCAGCAGTTACAGGGGAGGGCAGAGTTATGGCTACACCTTC. It is translated as CASSYRGGQSYGYTF.

The chain joins TRBV25-1 to TRBJ2-1; 13 positions agree with TRBD2. Germline-derived CDR1 and CDR2 are MGHDK and SYGVNS. The CDR3 covers 18 residues. V shed 4 bases and J 0 bases; nucleotides not matched to a gene: 6. CDR3 DNA sequence: TGTGCCAGCAGTGGGTTGGGGACTAGCGGGGTCTCCTACAATGAGCAGTTCTTC. Translated, it gives CASSGLGTSGVSYNEQFF.

On this clonotype itself: It is likely a read error, because the conserved phenylalanine at the end of the CDR3 is missing. The chain has TRBV7-2 and TRBJ2-7; a weak D match, TRBD1 (6 bases). V dropped 5 bases and J dropped 2 bases, with 13 bases sitting between them. The CDR3 length is 14 residues. The germline V gene has CDR1 SGHTA and CDR2 FQGNSA. In DNA, the CDR3 is TGTGCCAGCAGCCTCCTGACAGGAACCTACGAGCAGTACTAC. It translates to CASSLLTGTYEQYY.

The J gene is TRBJ2-1, the V gene TRBV27; TRBD1 aligns across 9 bases. The CDR3 spans 13 residues. Germline V lookup: CDR1 MNHEY, CDR2 SMNVEV (reference sequence). The trim removed 10 bases at V and 2 bases at J, leaving 3 bases unmatched. The CDR3 region is CATRQGAYNEQFF. The CDR3 DNA sequence: TGTGCCACCCGACAGGGGGCCTACAATGAGCAGTTCTTC.

The rearrangement links TRBV28 to TRBJ2-5, with 7 bases fitting TRBD1. Germline V gene sequence: CDR1 MDHEN, CDR2 SYDVKM. V shed 4 bases, J shed 4 bases, and the junction held 9 bases outside the gene matches. The CDR3 runs 15 residues. CDR3 bases: TGTGCCAGCAGTTCGGTGGGACAGAGGAGAGAGACCCAGTACTTC. It translates to CASSSVGQRRETQYF.

The V and J genes are TRBV6-6 and TRBJ1-1, with D possibly being TRBD1 (5 bases). Germline V lookup: CDR1 MNHNY, CDR2 SVGAGI (reference sequence). The CDR3 covers 16 residues. Trimming took 0 bases from V and 5 from J, leaving 16 bases between them. The CDR3 here is CASSYSAQGDGTEAFF. The CDR3 nucleotides read TGTGCCAGCAGTTACTCGGCGCAGGGAGATGGAACTGAAGCTTTCTTT.

Note on this clonotype: A read error may produce the germline difference seen at one junction end. This rearrangement joins TRBV5-1 to TRBJ2-3; 8 bases fit TRBD2. This CDR3 is built from 15 residues. The germline V gene has CDR1 SGHRS and CDR2 YFSETQ. The CDR3 reads CVSSYDGGAGDTQYF. In DNA, the CDR3 is TGCGTCAGCAGCTACGACGGGGGGGCAGGGGATACGCAGTATTTT.